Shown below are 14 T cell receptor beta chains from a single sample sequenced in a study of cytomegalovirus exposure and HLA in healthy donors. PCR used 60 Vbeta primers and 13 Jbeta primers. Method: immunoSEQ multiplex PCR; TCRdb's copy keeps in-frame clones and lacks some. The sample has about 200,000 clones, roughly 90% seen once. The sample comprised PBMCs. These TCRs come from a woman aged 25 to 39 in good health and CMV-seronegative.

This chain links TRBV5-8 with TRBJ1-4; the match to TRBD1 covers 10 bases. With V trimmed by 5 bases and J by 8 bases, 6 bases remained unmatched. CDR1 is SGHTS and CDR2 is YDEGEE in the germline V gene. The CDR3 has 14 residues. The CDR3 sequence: CASSQGTGEEKLFF. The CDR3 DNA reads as TGTGCCAGCAGTCAAGGGACAGGGGAGGAAAAACTGTTTTTT. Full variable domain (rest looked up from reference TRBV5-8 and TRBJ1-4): EAGVTQSPTHLIKTRGQQATLRCSPISGHTSVYWYQQALGLGLQFLLWYDEGEERNRGNFPPRFSGRQFPNYSSELNVNALELEDSALYLCASSQGTGEEKLFFGSGTQLSVL.

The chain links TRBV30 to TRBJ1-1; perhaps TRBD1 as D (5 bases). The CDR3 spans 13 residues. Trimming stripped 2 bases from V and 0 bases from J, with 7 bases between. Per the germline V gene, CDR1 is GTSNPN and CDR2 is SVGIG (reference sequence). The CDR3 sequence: CAWSMTVNTEAFF. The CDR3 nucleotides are TGTGCCTGGAGTATGACAGTGAACACTGAAGCTTTCTTT.

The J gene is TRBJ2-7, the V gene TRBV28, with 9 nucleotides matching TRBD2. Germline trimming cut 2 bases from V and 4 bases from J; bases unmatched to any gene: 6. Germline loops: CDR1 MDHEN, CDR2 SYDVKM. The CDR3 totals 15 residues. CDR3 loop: CASSLRVAGVYEQYF. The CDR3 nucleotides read TGTGCCAGCAGTTTACGGGTAGCGGGAGTGTACGAGCAGTACTTC.

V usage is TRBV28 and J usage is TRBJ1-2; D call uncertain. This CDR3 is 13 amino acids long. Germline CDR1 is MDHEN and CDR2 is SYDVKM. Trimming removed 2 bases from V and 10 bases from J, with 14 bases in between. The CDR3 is CASSLGRLHHYTF. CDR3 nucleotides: TGTGCCAGCAGTTTAGGCAGGCTACATCACTACACCTTC.

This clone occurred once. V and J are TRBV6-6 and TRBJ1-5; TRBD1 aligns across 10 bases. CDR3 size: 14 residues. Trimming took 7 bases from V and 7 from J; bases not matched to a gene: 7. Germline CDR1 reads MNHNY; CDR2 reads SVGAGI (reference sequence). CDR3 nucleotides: TGTGCCAGCACCGGGGACAGGGGATACCAGCCCCAGCATTTT. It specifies CASTGDRGYQPQHF.

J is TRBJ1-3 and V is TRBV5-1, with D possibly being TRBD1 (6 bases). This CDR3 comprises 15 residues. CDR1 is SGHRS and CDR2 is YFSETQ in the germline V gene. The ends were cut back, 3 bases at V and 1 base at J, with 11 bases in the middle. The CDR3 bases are TGCGCCAGCAGCTCCCAAGGGGGATCTGGAAACACCATATATTTT. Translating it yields CASSSQGGSGNTIYF.

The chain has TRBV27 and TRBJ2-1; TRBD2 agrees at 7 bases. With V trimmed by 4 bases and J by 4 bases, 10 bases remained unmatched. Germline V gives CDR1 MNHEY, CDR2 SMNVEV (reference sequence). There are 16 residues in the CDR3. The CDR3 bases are TGTGCCAGCAGTTCGTTGAGACTAGCCGCATACAATGAGCAGTTCTTC. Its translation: CASSSLRLAAYNEQFF.

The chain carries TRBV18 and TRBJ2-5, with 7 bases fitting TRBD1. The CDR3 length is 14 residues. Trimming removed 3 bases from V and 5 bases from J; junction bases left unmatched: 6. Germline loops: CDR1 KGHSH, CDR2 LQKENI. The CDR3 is CASSPDRARETQYF. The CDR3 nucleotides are TGTGCCAGCTCACCTGACAGGGCCCGGGAGACCCAGTACTTC.

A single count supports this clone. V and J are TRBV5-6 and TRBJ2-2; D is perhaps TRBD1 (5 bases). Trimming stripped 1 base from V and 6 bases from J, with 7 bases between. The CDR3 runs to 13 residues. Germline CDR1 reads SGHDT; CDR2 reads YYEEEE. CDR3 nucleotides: TGTGCCAGCAGCTTGCAAGGGGCCGGGGAGCTGTTTTTT. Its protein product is CASSLQGAGELFF.

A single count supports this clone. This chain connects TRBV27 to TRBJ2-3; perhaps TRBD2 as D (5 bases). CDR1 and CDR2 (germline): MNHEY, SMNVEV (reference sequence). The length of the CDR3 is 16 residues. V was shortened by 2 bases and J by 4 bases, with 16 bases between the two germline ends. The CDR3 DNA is TGTGCCAGCAGTTTAAACGGAGGCTATTATTCAGATACGCAGTATTTT. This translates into CASSLNGGYYSDTQYF.

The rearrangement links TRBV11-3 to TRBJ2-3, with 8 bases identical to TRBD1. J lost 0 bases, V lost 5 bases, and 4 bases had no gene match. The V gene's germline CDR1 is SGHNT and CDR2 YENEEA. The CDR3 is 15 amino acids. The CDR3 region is CASSKNRGSTDTQYF. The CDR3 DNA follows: TGTGCCAGCAGCAAAAACAGGGGGAGCACAGATACGCAGTATTTT.

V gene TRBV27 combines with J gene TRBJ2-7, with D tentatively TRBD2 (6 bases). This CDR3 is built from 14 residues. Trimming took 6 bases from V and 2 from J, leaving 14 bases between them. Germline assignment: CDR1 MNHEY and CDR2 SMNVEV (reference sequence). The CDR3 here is CASRVAGTTYEQYF. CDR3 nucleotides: TGTGCCAGCAGGGTGGCGGGAACCACCTACGAGCAGTACTTC.

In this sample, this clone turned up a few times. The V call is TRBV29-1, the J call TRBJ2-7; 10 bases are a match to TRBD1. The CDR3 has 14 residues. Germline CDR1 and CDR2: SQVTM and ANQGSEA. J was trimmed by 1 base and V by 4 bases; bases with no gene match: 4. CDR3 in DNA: TGCAGCGTTGCTTTGGGACAGGGGTCCTACGAGCAGTACTTC. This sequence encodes CSVALGQGSYEQYF.

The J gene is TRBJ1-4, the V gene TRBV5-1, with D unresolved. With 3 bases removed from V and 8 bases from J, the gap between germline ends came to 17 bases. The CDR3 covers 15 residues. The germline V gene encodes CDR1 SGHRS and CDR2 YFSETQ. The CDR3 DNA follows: TGCGCCAGCAGCTCGGCGGAGACCTACAACGAAAAACTGTTTTTT. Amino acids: CASSSAETYNEKLFF.